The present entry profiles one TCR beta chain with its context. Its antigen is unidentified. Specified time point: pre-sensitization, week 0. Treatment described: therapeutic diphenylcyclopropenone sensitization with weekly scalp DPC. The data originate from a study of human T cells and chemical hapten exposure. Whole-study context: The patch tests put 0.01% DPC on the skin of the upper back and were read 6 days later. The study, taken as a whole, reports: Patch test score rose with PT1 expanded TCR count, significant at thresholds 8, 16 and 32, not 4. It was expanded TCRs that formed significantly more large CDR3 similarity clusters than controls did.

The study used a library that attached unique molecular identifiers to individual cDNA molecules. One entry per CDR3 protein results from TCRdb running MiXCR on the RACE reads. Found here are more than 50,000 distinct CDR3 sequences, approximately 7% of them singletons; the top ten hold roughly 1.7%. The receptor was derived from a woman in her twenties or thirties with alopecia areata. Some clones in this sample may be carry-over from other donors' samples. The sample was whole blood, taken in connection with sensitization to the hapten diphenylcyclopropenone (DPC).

CDR3 bases: TGTGCCAGCAGCTGGTCGTCTGAGGGACCAAGCTACACCTTC. Translated, it gives CASSWSSEGPSYTF. V gene TRBV7-2 combines with J gene TRBJ1-2, with D possibly matching TRBD1 (5 bases). The germline V gene has CDR1 SGHTA and CDR2 FQGNSA. Trimming took 4 bases from V and 9 from J, leaving 18 bases between them. There are 14 residues in the CDR3.